Shown below are 32 T cell receptor beta chains from a single sample sequenced in a study of shared clonotypes between healthy human individuals. It was CD45RO-negative cells, positively selected for CCR7, that made up naive CD8 cells, with terminally differentiated effector memory CD45RA+ cells excluded. The data were produced by immunoSEQ multiplex PCR, yet TCRdb's version contains in-frame clones alone and is incomplete. The data contain approximately 2,000,000 clones, about 93% of them singletons. The sample comprised naive CD8+ T cells from PBMCs. These receptors were taken from a young man in good health. Some clones in this sample may be carry-over from other donors' samples.

J is TRBJ1-2 and V is TRBV10-3; tentative D call: TRBD1 (5 bases). V was pared by 3 bases and J by 8 bases, with 16 bases between. CDR1 and CDR2 (germline): ENHRY, SYGVKD. This CDR3 region has 14 residues. The CDR3 spells CAISEKEGTEGYTF. In DNA form, the CDR3 reads TGTGCCATCAGTGAAAAGGAGGGGACGGAGGGCTACACCTTC.

CDR3 loop: CASTTVGRTPYGYTF. CDR3 bases: TGTGCCAGCACTACCGTCGGCAGGACCCCCTATGGCTACACCTTC. The V call is TRBV28, the J call TRBJ1-2; D is undetermined. The V and J ends lost 7 bases and 4 bases respectively, with 19 bases between them. The CDR3 is made up of 15 amino acids. In germline, CDR1 is MDHEN, CDR2 SYDVKM.

The chain couples TRBV28 to TRBJ2-3; D is uncertain. This CDR3 is built from 13 residues. Germline values: CDR1 MDHEN, CDR2 SYDVKM. The ends were cut back, 5 bases at V and 0 bases at J, with 6 bases in the middle. DNA of the CDR3: TGTGCCAGCAGTCCCGTTAGCACAGATACGCAGTATTTT. Amino acid sequence: CASSPVSTDTQYF.

This clone is a singleton in its sample. V usage is TRBV6-6 and J usage is TRBJ2-1; D may be TRBD2 (5 bases). V lost 6 bases, J lost 9 bases, and 24 bases lay in between. Germline V CDR1 and CDR2: MNHNY, SVGAGI (reference sequence). The CDR3 totals 16 residues. The CDR3 protein is CASRSKLDSLLVEQFF. CDR3 bases: TGTGCCAGCAGATCTAAATTGGACTCCCTCCTCGTTGAGCAGTTCTTC.

The chain carries TRBV7-9 and TRBJ2-7, with TRBD1 matching 9 bases. Germline CDR1 reads SEHNR; CDR2 reads FQNEAQ (reference sequence). There are 19 residues in the CDR3. Trimming took 5 bases from V and 0 from J; bases not matched to a gene: 17. CDR3 coding DNA: TGTGCCAGCAGCCCCGGCCGGGGACAGGGCCCCCGTAGCTCCTACGAGCAGTACTTC. It is translated as CASSPGRGQGPRSSYEQYF.

This clone has only a few counts. The same CDR3 can be traced to other DNA sequences in this sample. J is TRBJ2-2 and V is TRBV7-9; D is undetermined. V dropped 2 bases and J dropped 3 bases, with 4 bases sitting between them. Germline loops: CDR1 SEHNR, CDR2 FQNEAQ (reference sequence). This CDR3 has 13 amino acids. CDR3 bases: TGTGCCAGCAGCTTAACGGACACCGGGGAGCTGTTTTTT. Protein product: CASSLTDTGELFF.

This chain joins TRBV13 and TRBJ2-2; D gene uncertain. This CDR3 is 12 amino acids long. The germline V and J ends were trimmed by 2 bases and 8 bases, with 6 bases remaining between them. Germline V gene lookup returns CDR1 PRHDT and CDR2 FYEKMQ (reference sequence). In DNA, the CDR3 is TGTGCCAGCAGCTTATTGGGAGGGGAGCTGTTTTTT. Translated: CASSLLGGELFF.

J is TRBJ2-7 and V is TRBV28; 9 bases map to TRBD2. The trim removed 6 bases at V and 4 bases at J, leaving 25 bases unmatched. Germline CDR1 reads MDHEN; CDR2 reads SYDVKM. This CDR3 is built from 20 residues. The CDR3 reads CASSLNLPGQISGSGYEQYF. The CDR3 DNA reads as TGTGCCAGCAGCTTGAATCTCCCGGGACAGATTAGCGGGAGTGGGTACGAGCAGTACTTC.

The rearrangement uses TRBV29-1 and TRBJ2-7, with D maybe TRBD2 (6 bases). Trimming removed 7 bases at V and 3 bases at J, with 19 bases between. CDR1 is SQVTM, CDR2 ANQGSEA, per germline. The CDR3 extends over 14 amino acids. The chain's CDR3 is CSAAGSGRFYEQYF. The CDR3 DNA is TGCAGCGCCGCAGGTTCCGGGAGATTCTACGAGCAGTACTTC.

This chain connects TRBV19 to TRBJ2-1, with 9 bases lining up with TRBD2. Germline CDR1 LNHDA, CDR2 SQIVND (reference sequence). This CDR3 is 15 amino acids long. V lost 5 bases, J lost 6 bases, and 8 bases stayed unmatched. This chain's CDR3 is CASSVIAGAGNEQFF. As DNA, the CDR3 is TGTGCCAGTAGTGTGATAGCGGGAGCGGGCAATGAGCAGTTCTTC. Together with reference TRBV19 and TRBJ2-1, the CDR3 gives the full variable domain: DGGITQSPKYLFRKEGQNVTLSCEQNLNHDAMYWYRQDPGQGLRLIYYSQIVNDFQKGDIAEGYSVSREKKESFPLTVTSAQKNPTAFYLCASSVIAGAGNEQFFGPGTRLTVL.

The chain recombines TRBV27 with TRBJ2-2, with 8 bases fitting TRBD2. This CDR3 region has 15 residues. Germline V gene data show CDR1 as MNHEY and CDR2 as SMNVEV (reference sequence). The ends lost 8 bases at V and 6 bases at J; junction bases unmatched: 11. CDR3 coding DNA: TGTGCCAGCGGAAAAGCGGGAGCACCCCCCGGGGAGCTGTTTTTT. It yields the protein CASGKAGAPPGELFF.

The rearrangement joins TRBV9 to TRBJ2-1; 8 bases align to TRBD2. The trim removed 10 bases at V and 2 bases at J, leaving 14 bases unmatched. CDR1 is SGDLS and CDR2 is YYNGEE in the germline V gene. The CDR3 covers 16 residues. CDR3 region: CASGRVAEMAYNEQFF. The CDR3 DNA follows: TGTGCCTCCGGGAGGGTAGCGGAAATGGCCTACAATGAGCAGTTCTTC.

The chain joins TRBV4-1 to TRBJ2-5; 7 bases line up with TRBD2. Germline V lookup: CDR1 MGHRA, CDR2 YSYEKL. V was clipped by 0 bases and J by 4 bases; unmatched bases: 8. This CDR3 spans 16 amino acids. The CDR3 here is CASSQDVWRERETQYF. The CDR3 DNA follows: TGCGCCAGCAGCCAAGATGTGTGGCGGGAGAGAGAGACCCAGTACTTC.

The chain is built from TRBV4-1 and TRBJ2-5; 8 bases line up with TRBD2. CDR1 and CDR2 from the germline V gene are MGHRA and YSYEKL. The junction had 3 bases not matched to a gene; V was cut back by 1 base and J by 5 bases. CDR3 length: 14 amino acids. CDR3 in DNA: TGCGCCAGCAGCCAAGGTAGCGGGATGGAGACCCAGTACTTC. This sequence encodes CASSQGSGMETQYF.

The chain combines TRBV6-5 with TRBJ1-1; D ambiguous. Germline lookup yields CDR1 MNHEY and CDR2 SVGAGI. This CDR3 is built from 15 residues. The V end lost 0 bases, the J end lost 0 bases, and 8 bases lay between the germline ends. The DNA for the CDR3 is TGTGCCAGCAGTTACTCTATCGGATTGAACACTGAAGCTTTCTTT. This gives the protein CASSYSIGLNTEAFF.

V is TRBV5-1 and J is TRBJ2-1, with 11 positions matching TRBD2. Germline loops: CDR1 SGHRS, CDR2 YFSETQ. Unmatched junction bases numbered 6, after V lost 4 bases and J lost 3 bases. CDR3 length: 16 residues. Here the CDR3 DNA reads TGCGCCAGCAGCACACGGACTAGCGGGTTCTACAATGAGCAGTTCTTC. Amino acid sequence: CASSTRTSGFYNEQFF.

CDR3 nucleotides: TGTGCCAGCAGTGCTGTGGGAGGTACGAACATTCAGTACTTC. It is translated as CASSAVGGTNIQYF. J is TRBJ2-4 and V is TRBV27, with a tentative D call TRBD2 (6 bases). V was pared by 5 bases and J by 7 bases, with 15 bases between. This CDR3 is 14 amino acids long. Germline CDR1 reads MNHEY; CDR2 reads SMNVEV (reference sequence).

The rearrangement links TRBV7-2 to TRBJ1-2; 8 bases match TRBD1. This CDR3 comprises 15 residues. Germline V CDR1 and CDR2: SGHTA, FQGNSA. J gave up 4 bases and V 4 bases, and 8 bases lay outside the gene matches. Here the CDR3 DNA reads TGTGCCAGCAGCTCCCGGACAGGGCGGGGCTATGGCTACACCTTC. Its protein product is CASSSRTGRGYGYTF.

The rearrangement uses TRBV9 and TRBJ1-1; 9 nucleotides line up with TRBD1. Trimming took 4 bases from V and 4 from J; bases not matched to a gene: 8. The V gene's germline CDR1 is SGDLS and CDR2 YYNGEE. The CDR3 covers 15 residues. The CDR3 bases are TGTGCCAGCAGCTCAGGGACAGGGAAGGGCACTGAAGCTTTCTTT. The encoded protein is CASSSGTGKGTEAFF.

J is TRBJ1-2 and V is TRBV5-1; D ambiguous. Per the germline V gene, CDR1 is SGHRS and CDR2 is YFSETQ. This CDR3 comprises 14 residues. Trimming removed 4 bases from V and 6 bases from J, with 16 bases in between. Here the CDR3 reads CASSVSTGADGYTF. As DNA, the CDR3 is TGCGCCAGCAGCGTATCAACGGGAGCCGATGGCTACACCTTC.

This clone was recorded only once. The sample holds other DNA sequences that translate to the same CDR3. V gene TRBV4-3 combines with J gene TRBJ2-1, with D tentatively TRBD2 (5 bases). The CDR3 is 15 residues long. V was trimmed by 0 bases and J by 3 bases, leaving 9 bases between them. From germline, CDR1 is LGHNA and CDR2 YSLEER. The DNA for the CDR3 is TGCGCCAGCAGCCAAGATCGGGGAAACTACAATGAGCAGTTCTTC. Residues: CASSQDRGNYNEQFF.

V usage is TRBV9 and J usage is TRBJ2-3; D is ambiguous. The V gene lost 3 bases and the J gene lost 5 bases, with 10 bases spanning the gap. Looked up from germline, CDR1 is SGDLS and CDR2 is YYNGEE. This CDR3 has 13 amino acids. The CDR3 DNA sequence: TGTGCCAGCAGCGCCAGGATTTTAGATACGCAGTATTTT. Translating it yields CASSARILDTQYF.

Worth noting for this clone: An end of the junction does not agree with germline; a read error may underlie this. The V and J genes are TRBV11-1 and TRBJ2-3; 10 bases agree with TRBD1. This CDR3 is 12 amino acids long. Germline lookup yields CDR1 SGHAT and CDR2 FQDESV (reference sequence). CDR3 region: CASSSGTGELDF. The CDR3 DNA follows: TGTGCCAGCAGCTCCGGGACAGGGGAACTAGATTTT.

This sequence joins TRBV27 and TRBJ2-1, with D tentatively TRBD1 or TRBD2 (5 bases each). CDR3 size: 16 residues. The V end was cut by 5 bases, the J end by 1 base, with 15 bases between. The germline V gene has CDR1 MNHEY and CDR2 SMNVEV (reference sequence). The CDR3: CASSPSEGESYNEQFF. Written as DNA, the CDR3 is TGTGCCAGCAGTCCTTCCGAAGGGGAGTCCTACAATGAGCAGTTCTTC.

V is TRBV9 and J is TRBJ2-2; 9 bases are a match to TRBD2. The CDR3 has 16 residues. CDR1 is SGDLS, CDR2 YYNGEE, per germline. Losses at the gene ends were 4 bases for V and 3 bases for J; bases not matched to a gene: 7. The CDR3: CASSPLAGEYTGELFF. CDR3 sequence (DNA): TGTGCCAGCAGCCCATTAGCGGGAGAGTACACCGGGGAGCTGTTTTTT.

J is TRBJ2-7 and V is TRBV7-2, with 7 bases identical to TRBD2. In germline, CDR1 is SGHTA, CDR2 FQGNSA. The V segment lost 2 bases and the J segment 3 bases; nucleotides outside the gene matches: 7. The CDR3 contains 15 residues. The CDR3 loop is CASSLTLAGLYEQYF. The CDR3, as DNA: TGTGCCAGCAGCTTAACCTTAGCGGGCCTCTACGAGCAGTACTTC. The whole variable domain, filled in from reference TRBV7-2 and TRBJ2-7, reads GAGVSQSPSNKVTEKGKDVELRCDPISGHTALYWYRQSLGQGLEFLIYFQGNSAPDKSGLPSDRFSAERTGGSVSTLTIQRTQQEDSAVYLCASSLTLAGLYEQYFGPGTRLTVT.

This sequence joins TRBV5-1 and TRBJ1-1; 9 bases agree with TRBD1. CDR3 length equals 15 residues. The ends lost 4 bases at V and 3 bases at J; junction bases unmatched: 7. Per the germline V gene, CDR1 is SGHRS and CDR2 is YFSETQ. The CDR3 reads CASSPRTGVDTEAFF. CDR3 DNA sequence: TGCGCCAGCAGCCCAAGGACAGGGGTAGACACTGAAGCTTTCTTT.

The chain couples TRBV2 to TRBJ2-1, with 11 nucleotides matching TRBD1. Looked up from germline, CDR1 is SNHLY and CDR2 is FYNNEI. The V and J ends lost 4 bases and 16 bases, in that order; junction bases with no gene match: 9. The CDR3 extends over 13 amino acids. CDR3: CASSARTGGDNFF. The CDR3 nucleotides read TGTGCCAGCAGTGCAAGGACAGGGGGCGATAATTTCTTC. Based on the CDR3 plus reference TRBV2 and TRBJ2-1, the full variable domain is EPEVTQTPSHQVTQMGQEVILRCVPISNHLYFYWYRQILGQKVEFLVSFYNNEISEKSEIFDDQFSVERPDGSNFTLKIRSTKLEDSAMYFCASSARTGGDNFFGPGTRLTVL.

The chain recombines TRBV27 with TRBJ2-7; 7 nucleotides agree with TRBD1. Germline trimming cut 10 bases from V and 4 bases from J; bases unmatched to any gene: 10. Looked up from germline, CDR1 is MNHEY and CDR2 is SMNVEV (reference sequence). This CDR3 spans 13 amino acids. DNA for the CDR3: TGTGCCACGGGGTCCGGGACAGCGTACGAGCAGTACTTC. Protein: CATGSGTAYEQYF.

The rearrangement joins TRBV11-2 to TRBJ2-5; 11 bases are shared with TRBD2. This CDR3 has 16 residues. Unmatched junction bases numbered 9, after V lost 5 bases and J lost 4 bases. CDR1 is SGHAT, CDR2 FQNNGV, per germline. In DNA, the CDR3 is TGTGCCAGCAGCCCCATAGCGGGAGGGCCGGGAGAGACCCAGTACTTC. Translated, it gives CASSPIAGGPGETQYF.

The count of this clone is one. This chain joins TRBV4-1 and TRBJ2-1; 11 nucleotides align to TRBD2. The CDR3 covers 16 residues. The junction had 7 bases not matched to a gene; V was cut back by 4 bases and J by 5 bases. Germline loops: CDR1 MGHRA, CDR2 YSYEKL. The CDR3 sequence: CASSLRLAGTNNEQFF. The CDR3 region has the DNA TGCGCCAGCAGCCTCAGACTAGCGGGAACCAACAATGAGCAGTTCTTC.

The chain employs TRBV7-9 and TRBJ1-5; D possibly corresponds to TRBD1 (5 bases). V was pared by 8 bases and J by 4 bases, with 6 bases between. Germline V gives CDR1 SEHNR, CDR2 FQNEAQ (reference sequence). The CDR3 totals 11 residues. CDR3 DNA: TGTGCCAGCGGGGCAAATCAGCCCCAGCATTTT. It codes for CASGANQPQHF.